The 21 T cell receptor beta chains below all came from one sample that was sequenced in a study of brain metastases from non-small cell lung cancer. Assay used: immunoSEQ multiplex PCR; TCRdb lists only in-frame clones, some missing. The sample lists some 540 clones, around 93% occurring once. Material: tissue from a brain metastasis. The receptors derive from a donor at least 40 years old with non-small cell lung cancer.

V is TRBV24-1 and J is TRBJ2-1; D is unresolved. CDR3 length equals 13 residues. V was trimmed by 5 bases and J by 8 bases, leaving 12 bases between them. The germline gives CDR1 KGHDR, CDR2 SFDVKD. The CDR3 coding sequence is TGTGCCACCAGTGTCCCCGTAAGTGATGAGCAGTTCTTC. This codes for CATSVPVSDEQFF.

The rearrangement uses TRBV5-4 and TRBJ2-3; possible D gene TRBD1, 5 bases. Germline values: CDR1 SGHNT, CDR2 YYREEE (reference sequence). Trimming shortened V by 0 bases and J by 4 bases, and 12 bases separated the two germline ends. The CDR3 length is 15 residues. CDR3 bases: TGTGCCAGCAGCTTGGGTCAGGGTGAAGCAGATACGCAGTATTTT. Protein: CASSLGQGEADTQYF.

The chain is built from TRBV7-9 and TRBJ1-5, with TRBD1 matching over 7 bases. V lost 5 bases and J lost 7; bases outside the gene matches: 14. The CDR3 length is 16 residues. Germline V gene sequence: CDR1 SEHNR, CDR2 FQNEAQ (reference sequence). The CDR3 is CASSTTTGNLAQPQHF. CDR3 bases: TGTGCCAGCAGCACTACGACAGGGAATTTGGCACAGCCCCAGCATTTT. The full variable domain, in which reference TRBV7-9 and TRBJ1-5 provide the parts outside the CDR3, is DTGVSQNPRHKITKRGQNVTFRCDPISEHNRLYWYRQTLGQGPEFLTYFQNEAQLEKSRLLSDRFSAERPKGSFSTLEIQRTEQGDSAMYLCASSTTTGNLAQPQHFGDGTRLSIL.

The gene calls are TRBV6-6 and TRBJ2-3; 11 positions agree with TRBD1. Germline CDR1 and CDR2: MNHNY and SVGAGI (reference sequence). This CDR3 contains 16 residues. Trimming removed 2 bases from V and 4 bases from J; junction bases left unmatched: 5. CDR3 sequence reads: CASSYPTGQGADTQYF. For the CDR3, the DNA is TGTGCCAGCAGTTACCCTACGGGACAGGGGGCAGATACGCAGTATTTT.

This clone was recorded a few times. The rearrangement joins TRBV5-5 to TRBJ1-2; D is undetermined. Germline lookup yields CDR1 SGHKS and CDR2 YYEKEE (reference sequence). This CDR3 contains 12 residues. The V and J ends lost 1 base and 4 bases respectively, with 5 bases between them. The CDR3 is CASSLSIYGYTF. The CDR3 bases are TGTGCCAGCAGCTTGTCAATCTATGGCTACACCTTC.

V gene TRBV12-3 or TRBV12-4 combines with J gene TRBJ1-1, with D maybe TRBD1 (5 bases). V shed 5 bases and J shed 0 bases, with 7 bases lying between them. This CDR3 spans 13 amino acids. The DNA of the CDR3 is TGTGCCAGCAGTCCGACAGTGAACACTGAAGCTTTCTTT. Translated: CASSPTVNTEAFF.

This clone was observed a handful of times. The rearrangement links TRBV19 to TRBJ2-7; perhaps D is TRBD1 or TRBD2 (5 bases each). With 5 bases removed from V and 2 bases from J, the gap between germline ends came to 13 bases. In germline, CDR1 is LNHDA, CDR2 SQIVND (reference sequence). This CDR3 is 14 amino acids long. CDR3 coding DNA: TGTGCCAGTAGTGCCCGGGACGGGGCCTACGAGCAGTACTTC. It is translated as CASSARDGAYEQYF.

V usage is TRBV2 and J usage is TRBJ2-3; 7 nucleotides match TRBD1. Germline V lookup: CDR1 SNHLY, CDR2 FYNNEI. The J segment lost 4 bases and the V segment lost 8 bases, leaving 3 bases of the junction unmatched. The CDR3 consists of 12 residues. This chain's CDR3 is CASHTGADTQYF. The CDR3 DNA reads TGTGCCAGCCACACAGGGGCAGATACGCAGTATTTT. The whole variable domain, remainder taken from reference TRBV2 and TRBJ2-3, is EPEVTQTPSHQVTQMGQEVILRCVPISNHLYFYWYRQILGQKVEFLVSFYNNEISEKSEIFDDQFSVERPDGSNFTLKIRSTKLEDSAMYFCASHTGADTQYFGPGTRLTVL.

This clone was observed a handful of times. The J gene is TRBJ1-5, the V gene TRBV5-5; D unresolved. The CDR3 covers 15 residues. V gave up 1 base and J gave up 2 bases, with 10 bases separating them. The germline CDR1 and CDR2 sequences are SGHKS and YYEKEE (reference sequence). The CDR3 sequence: CASSLWGEGNQPQHF. CDR3 bases: TGTGCCAGCAGCTTGTGGGGAGAAGGCAATCAGCCCCAGCATTTT.

The chain recombines TRBV5-4 with TRBJ2-3; D is possibly TRBD1 or TRBD2 (5 bases each). V was pared by 4 bases and J by 0 bases, with 12 bases between. The CDR3 has 15 residues. The V gene's germline CDR1 is SGHNT and CDR2 YYREEE (reference sequence). This CDR3 is CASSPGTTSTDTQYF. The CDR3 bases are TGTGCCAGCAGCCCTGGGACCACTAGCACAGATACGCAGTATTTT.

With respect to this clone: An end of the junction does not agree with germline; a read error may underlie this. This chain connects TRBV11-3 to TRBJ2-3; 14 bases are a match to TRBD2. Germline V gene sequence: CDR1 SGHNT, CDR2 YENEEA. The CDR3 runs 16 residues. Here the CDR3 reads CANSLGTSGRTDTQYF. The DNA for the CDR3 is TGTGCCAACAGCTTGGGGACTAGCGGGAGAACAGATACGCAGTATTTT.

This chain links TRBV7-2 with TRBJ2-1; 11 nucleotides align to TRBD2. V lost 7 bases to trimming and J lost 4 bases; unmatched junction nucleotides: 3. CDR1 is SGHTA, CDR2 FQGNSA, per germline. The CDR3 length is 14 residues. Written as DNA, the CDR3 is TGTGCCAGCACCCGGACTAGCGGGTACAATGAGCAGTTCTTC. Its protein is CASTRTSGYNEQFF. Complete variable domain (other parts from reference TRBV7-2 and TRBJ2-1): GAGVSQSPSNKVTEKGKDVELRCDPISGHTALYWYRQSLGQGLEFLIYFQGNSAPDKSGLPSDRFSAERTGGSVSTLTIQRTQQEDSAVYLCASTRTSGYNEQFFGPGTRLTVL.

The chain carries TRBV19 and TRBJ1-5, with TRBD1 matching over 12 bases. The V and J ends lost 3 bases and 0 bases, in that order; junction bases with no gene match: 9. The V gene's germline CDR1 is LNHDA and CDR2 SQIVND (reference sequence). This CDR3 has 19 residues. The CDR3 DNA reads TGTGCCAGTAGTATGTCGGGGACAGGGGGCGCGGGTAGCAATCAGCCCCAGCATTTT. This gives the protein CASSMSGTGGAGSNQPQHF.

The gene calls are TRBV4-3 and TRBJ2-1, with 9 bases lining up with TRBD2. The CDR3 length is 14 residues. Germline CDR1 reads LGHNA; CDR2 reads YSLEER. With V trimmed by 1 base and J by 12 bases, 7 bases remained unmatched. The CDR3 region is CASSQVVREGTQFF. The CDR3 region has the DNA TGCGCCAGCAGCCAAGTCGTGCGGGAGGGAACGCAGTTCTTC.

This chain connects TRBV18 to TRBJ2-1, with 7 bases aligning to TRBD2. With 5 bases clipped from V and 7 bases from J, the junction kept 8 bases outside the gene matches. This CDR3 region has 14 residues. Per the germline V gene, CDR1 is KGHSH and CDR2 is LQKENI. The CDR3 protein is CASSFGTNQNEQFF. The CDR3 DNA follows: TGTGCCAGCTCATTCGGGACTAACCAGAATGAGCAGTTCTTC.

In regard to this clone: The DNA is omitted, as the CDR3 cannot be located on it reliably, and the CDR3 follows TCRdb's listing. V is TRBV5-1 and J is TRBJ1-2. The CDR3 region is 17 residues in length, termini included. Germline assignment: CDR1 SGHRS and CDR2 YFSETQ. The CDR3 region is CASSLNVGPGNYGGCTF.

This chain links TRBV6-5 with TRBJ1-1; TRBD1 is a possible D gene (6 bases). CDR1 is MNHEY, CDR2 SVGAGI, per germline. CDR3 length: 12 residues. The ends were cut back, 7 bases at V and 7 bases at J, with 13 bases in the middle. DNA for the CDR3: TGTGCCAGCATTACAGGGTACGGTGAAGCTTTCTTT. This codes for CASITGYGEAFF.

This chain links TRBV14 with TRBJ1-1, with D tentatively TRBD1 (5 bases). This CDR3 region has 12 residues. Germline lookup yields CDR1 SGHDN and CDR2 FVKESK. The ends were cut back, 4 bases at V and 5 bases at J, with 8 bases in the middle. This CDR3 reads CASSRRVTEAFF. The DNA of the CDR3 is TGTGCCAGCAGCCGCAGGGTTACTGAAGCTTTCTTT.

The chain joins TRBV3-1 (or the pseudogene TRBV3-2) to TRBJ2-5, with 9 bases that match TRBD2. The CDR3 extends over 15 amino acids. V gave up 1 base and J gave up 2 bases; unmatched junction bases: 2. The germline V gene encodes CDR1 LGHDT and CDR2 YNNKEL (reference sequence). The CDR3 sequence: CASSQGLAGQETQYF. CDR3 nucleotides: TGTGCCAGCAGCCAAGGGCTAGCGGGACAAGAGACCCAGTACTTC.

The chain carries TRBV27 and TRBJ2-1; D is ambiguous. CDR1 MNHEY and CDR2 SMNVEV come from the germline V gene (reference sequence). The length of the CDR3 is 16 residues. Trimming took off 5 bases at V and 2 bases at J, with 16 bases between the two ends. The CDR3 loop reads CASSHPLGDTYNEQFF. DNA for the CDR3: TGTGCCAGCAGTCACCCCCTCGGTGACACCTACAATGAGCAGTTCTTC.

The J gene is TRBJ2-3, the V gene TRBV6-5, with D perhaps TRBD2 (6 bases). V was clipped by 2 bases and J by 3 bases, with 15 bases between them. The CDR3 has 16 residues. Germline V CDR1 and CDR2: MNHEY, SVGAGI. Here the CDR3 DNA reads TGTGCCAGCAGTTACAGACTAGGCGTCAATACAGATACGCAGTATTTT. Its protein product is CASSYRLGVNTDTQYF.